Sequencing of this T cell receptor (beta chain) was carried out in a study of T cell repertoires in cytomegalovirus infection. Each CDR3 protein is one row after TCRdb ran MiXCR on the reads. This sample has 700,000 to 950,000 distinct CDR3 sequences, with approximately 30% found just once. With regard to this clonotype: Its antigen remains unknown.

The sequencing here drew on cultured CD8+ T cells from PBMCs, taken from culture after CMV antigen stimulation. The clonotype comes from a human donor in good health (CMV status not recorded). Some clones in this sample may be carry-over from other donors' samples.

In DNA form, the CDR3 reads TGTGCCAGCAGCTTAGATGGAAAGAATACGCAGTATTTT. Protein: CASSLDGKNTQYF. The chain links TRBV11-3 to TRBJ2-3; no reliable D call. The CDR3 length is 13 residues. Trimming left V 0 bases short and J 7 bases short, with 8 bases between. Germline values: CDR1 SGHNT, CDR2 YENEEA.